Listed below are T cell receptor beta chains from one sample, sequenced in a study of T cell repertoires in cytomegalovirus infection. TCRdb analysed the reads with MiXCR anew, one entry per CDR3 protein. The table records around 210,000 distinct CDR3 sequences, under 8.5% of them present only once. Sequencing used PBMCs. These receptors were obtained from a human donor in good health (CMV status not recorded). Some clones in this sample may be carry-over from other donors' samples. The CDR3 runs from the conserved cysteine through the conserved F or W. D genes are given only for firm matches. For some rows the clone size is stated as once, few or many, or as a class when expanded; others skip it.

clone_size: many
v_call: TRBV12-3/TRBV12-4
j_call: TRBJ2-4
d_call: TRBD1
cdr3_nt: TGTGCCAGCAGTTTTATCATCAGTCCGGGACAGGCTGATTTACTAGCCAAAAACATTCAGTACTTC
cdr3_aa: CASSFIISPGQADLLAKNIQYF

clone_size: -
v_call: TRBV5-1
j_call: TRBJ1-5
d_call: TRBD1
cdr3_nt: TGCGCCAGCAGCTATACAGGGGACTCTCAGCCCCAGCATTTT
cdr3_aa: CASSYTGDSQPQHF

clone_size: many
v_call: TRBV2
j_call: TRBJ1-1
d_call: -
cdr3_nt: TGTGCCAGTAGATCGTTGGGGGGAAACACTGAAGCTTTCTTT
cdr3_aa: CASRSLGGNTEAFF

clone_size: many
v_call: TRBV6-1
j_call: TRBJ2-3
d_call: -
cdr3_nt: TGTGCCAGCAGTGGCCGGCTACCCGCAGATACGCAGTATTTT
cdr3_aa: CASSGRLPADTQYF

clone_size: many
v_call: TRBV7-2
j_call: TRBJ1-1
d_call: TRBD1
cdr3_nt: TGTGCCAGCAGCGACCAGACAGGGGGGCGGACTGAAGCTTTCTTT
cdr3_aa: CASSDQTGGRTEAFF

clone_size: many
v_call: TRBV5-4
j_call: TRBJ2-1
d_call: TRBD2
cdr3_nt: TGTGCCAGCAGCTTGGAACTAGCGGCCCACAATGAGCAGTTCTTC
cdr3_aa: CASSLELAAHNEQFF

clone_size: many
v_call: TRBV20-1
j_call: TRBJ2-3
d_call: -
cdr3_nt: TGCAGTGCCCTGTCAGGTCGGTCCGGCACAGATACGCAGTATTTT
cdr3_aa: CSALSGRSGTDTQYF

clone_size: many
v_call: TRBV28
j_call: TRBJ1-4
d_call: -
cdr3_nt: TGTGCCAGCAGTTTACGCCTTAATGAAAAACTGTTTTTT
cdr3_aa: CASSLRLNEKLFF

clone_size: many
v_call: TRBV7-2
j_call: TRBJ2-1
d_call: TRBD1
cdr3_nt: TGTGCCAGCAGCCCGCCGGACAGGGTAAATGAGCAGTTCTTC
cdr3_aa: CASSPPDRVNEQFF

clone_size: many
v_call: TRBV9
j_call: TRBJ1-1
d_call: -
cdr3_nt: TGTGCCAGCGGATGGACGGGCACTGAAGCTTTCTTT
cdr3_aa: CASGWTGTEAFF

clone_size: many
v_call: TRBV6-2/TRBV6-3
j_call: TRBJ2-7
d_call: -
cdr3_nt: TGTGCCAGCAGCCGGGACCGACATTTTTACGAGCAGTACTTC
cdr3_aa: CASSRDRHFYEQYF

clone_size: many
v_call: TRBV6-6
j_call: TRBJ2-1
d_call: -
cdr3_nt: TGTGCCAGCGAGAAGCTCATGAGCTCCTACAATGAGCAGTTCTTC
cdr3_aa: CASEKLMSSYNEQFF

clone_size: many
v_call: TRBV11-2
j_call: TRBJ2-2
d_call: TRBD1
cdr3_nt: TGTGCCAGCATACGAGACAGGGAGTCCGGGGAGCTGTTTTTT
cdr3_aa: CASIRDRESGELFF